Only a few counts were recorded for the clone carrying this T cell receptor beta chain. Its antigen is unidentified. The CDR3 length is 16 residues. The germline V gene encodes CDR1 SGHVS and CDR2 FQNEAQ. Germline trimming cut 8 bases from V and 5 bases from J; bases unmatched to any gene: 12. This specimen comes from a study of Graves' ophthalmopathy and Graves' hyperthyroidism. Amplified TCR beta CDR3 regions were obtained using RNA transcripts as template. HTBI primers served in a first-round RT-PCR, which a second-round multiplex PCR followed. One entry per CDR3 protein results from TCRdb running MiXCR on the multiplex PCR reads. The sample holds roughly 350,000 distinct CDR3 sequences, roughly 15% seen once. Among the hyperthyroidism patients, all were newly diagnosed, aged 18 to 65, with under 2 months' duration. Whole-study results and caveats: Blood also held most thyroid clonotypes expanded above 0.001 frequency. Built on 13 signatures, a model told ophthalmopathy apart from stable hyperthyroidism with roughly 88% sensitivity and roughly 81% specificity. Predictions made by the model for ophthalmopathy progression reached more than 55% sensitivity and roughly 79% specificity.

The rearrangement uses TRBV7-8 and TRBJ2-2; TRBD2 matches 9 bases. Sequencing was done on a sample of peripheral blood. The sequence was collected from an adult woman with stable Graves' hyperthyroidism. The CDR3 DNA sequence: TGTGCCAGCGGCACGCGGGGACTAGCCTTAACCGGGGAGCTGTTTTTT. This gives the protein CASGTRGLALTGELFF.